This T cell receptor beta chain was sequenced during a study of shared clonotypes between healthy human individuals. As defined, naive CD8 cells were CD45RO-negative and positively selected for CCR7, with terminally differentiated effector memory CD45RA+ cells excluded. Only Caucasian adults living in Nashville, Tennessee made up the donor group. The CDR3 length is 14 residues. Germline V gene lookup returns CDR1 SNHLY and CDR2 FYNNEI. Trimming stripped 1 base from V and 7 bases from J, with 12 bases between. TCRdb keeps only in-frame clones here, not all; method: immunoSEQ multiplex PCR. This sample has millions of clones; roughly 91% occur once, and the top ten carry 1.5% to 2%.

The sequence was collected from a man aged 18 to 29 in good health. Some clones in this sample may be carry-over from other donors' samples. Sequenced material: naive CD8+ T cells from PBMCs. The chain combines TRBV2 with TRBJ2-3; a possible D gene is TRBD2 (5 bases). CDR3 nucleotides: TGTGCCAGCAGTGAAGGAGTCCGGGGAAATACGCAGTATTTT. It encodes CASSEGVRGNTQYF.